What follows are 8 T cell receptor beta chains derived from one specimen sequenced in a study of response to subunit inactivated influenza vaccine. TCRdb redid the calling of the RT-PCR reads with MiXCR, one entry per CDR3 protein. This table holds 600,000 to 850,000 distinct CDR3 sequences, about 14% found once. This specimen was PBMCs from blood, taken around 15 days before vaccination. The receptors derive from a man aged 50-59 years who received an inactivated influenza vaccine.

This clonotype was seen more than once but under ten times. The chain employs TRBV12-3 or TRBV12-4 and TRBJ2-1; 7 bases fit TRBD2. The J segment lost 8 bases and the V segment lost 7 bases, leaving 17 bases of the junction unmatched. There are 16 residues in the CDR3. The CDR3 region has the DNA TGTGCCAGCACCGCGACGAGCGGGACGTTCGGAGATGAGCAGTTCTTC. It yields the protein CASTATSGTFGDEQFF.

The V gene is TRBV12-3 or TRBV12-4, the J gene TRBJ2-6; D tentatively fits TRBD1 or TRBD2 (6 bases each). The CDR3 contains 18 residues. V dropped 2 bases and J dropped 3 bases, with 17 bases sitting between them. CDR3 bases: TGTGCCAGCAGTTTATGGGTTTTCGGGGGCGATGGGGCCAACGTCCTGACTTTC. Protein sequence: CASSLWVFGGDGANVLTF.

This chain connects TRBV6-1 to TRBJ1-6; TRBD1 matches at 8 bases. The CDR3 totals 14 residues. J lost 10 bases, V lost 4 bases, and 6 bases had no gene match. Germline V lookup: CDR1 MNHNS, CDR2 SASEGT. The CDR3 DNA reads TGTGCCAGCAGTGCGACAGGGGAGAGATCACCCCTCCACTTT. Encoded protein: CASSATGERSPLHF.

This clonotype came up once. The V call is TRBV2, the J call TRBJ1-1; TRBD1 aligns across 7 bases. Looked up from germline, CDR1 is SNHLY and CDR2 is FYNNEI. With 0 bases clipped from V and 1 base from J, the junction kept 5 bases outside the gene matches. CDR3 length: 16 amino acids. Written as DNA, the CDR3 is TGTGCCAGCAGTGAAGCGAGGCAGGGGGGGAACACTGAAGCTTTCTTT. Amino acid sequence: CASSEARQGGNTEAFF.

This clonotype has a handful of counts. The V and J genes are TRBV28 and TRBJ2-7; no clear D gene. With 3 bases removed from V and 2 bases from J, the gap between germline ends came to 11 bases. CDR3 length: 14 amino acids. Germline CDR1 reads MDHEN; CDR2 reads SYDVKM. This chain's CDR3 is CASSLRTETYEQYF. The CDR3 nucleotides are TGTGCCAGCAGTTTGCGGACGGAGACCTACGAGCAGTACTTC.

This clonotype came up many times. The rearrangement links TRBV2 to TRBJ1-5; TRBD1 agrees at 7 bases. Trimming took 6 bases from V and 9 from J; bases not matched to a gene: 14. The CDR3 covers 15 residues. The V gene's germline CDR1 is SNHLY and CDR2 FYNNEI. The CDR3: CASSAGTDTGGPQHF. Written as DNA, the CDR3 is TGTGCCAGCAGCGCCGGGACAGATACGGGAGGGCCCCAGCATTTT.

The V and J genes are TRBV12-3 or TRBV12-4 and TRBJ1-6, with 9 bases matching TRBD1. The CDR3 contains 17 residues. J gave up 4 bases and V 1 base, and 5 bases lay outside the gene matches. CDR3 coding DNA: TGTGCCAGCAGTTTAGGAAACAGGGGGCAATATAATTCACCCCTCCACTTT. It specifies CASSLGNRGQYNSPLHF.

The V gene is TRBV11-1, the J gene TRBJ2-1, with TRBD2 matching 8 bases. The CDR3 loop spans 18 amino acids. Germline CDR1 reads SGHAT; CDR2 reads FQDESV (reference sequence). The V segment lost 0 bases and the J segment 4 bases; nucleotides outside the gene matches: 11. The CDR3 here is CASSLAGLVFGKYNEQFF. The CDR3 bases are TGTGCCAGCAGCTTAGCGGGACTAGTCTTCGGGAAATACAATGAGCAGTTCTTC.